This TCR beta chain was sequenced in a study of T cells in Graves' hyperthyroidism and ophthalmopathy. Overall study: Peripheral blood samples were taken at initial diagnosis, prior to any treatment.

The V and J ends lost 3 bases and 5 bases respectively, with 13 bases between them. This CDR3 is 14 amino acids long. There are many counts of this clonotype. Its antigen is undetermined. General observations from the study: Among clonotypes expanded in thyroid above 0.001, most were also found in blood. Through a model of 13 V-J features, ophthalmopathy was separated from stable hyperthyroidism.

Authors of the study amplified TCR beta CDR3 regions from RNA transcripts. HTBI primers were employed in a first-round RT-PCR of the TCR CDR3. MiXCR, run by TCRdb on the multiplex PCR reads, gives a single entry per CDR3 protein. The data show approximately 590,000 distinct CDR3 sequences, with 15% to 17% seen just once and about 7% held by the top ten. The sample taken for sequencing was blood. The receptor was isolated from a woman aged 30 to 39 with Graves' hyperthyroidism. The chain links TRBV12-3 or TRBV12-4 to TRBJ2-5; D might be TRBD2 (5 bases). CDR3 coding DNA: TGTGCCAGCAGTTTGGAGGTCATTGAGGAGACCCAGTACTTC. Protein: CASSLEVIEETQYF.